The clone carrying this TCR beta chain was detected many times. The data stem from a study of T cell repertoires in cytomegalovirus infection. MiXCR, applied by TCRdb to the reads, yields one record per CDR3 protein. The table shows about 490,000 distinct CDR3 sequences, with approximately 16% occurring only once. This CDR3 contains 14 residues. Trimming left V 5 bases short and J 4 bases short, with 14 bases between. The sequence derives from a human donor in good health (CMV status not recorded). Some clones in this sample may be carry-over from other donors' samples. The chain joins TRBV12-3 or TRBV12-4 to TRBJ1-2; TRBD1 is a possible D gene (5 bases). The sequenced sample was CD8+ T cells from PBMCs. Here the CDR3 reads CASSRVQVFYGYTF. The DNA of the CDR3 is TGTGCCAGCAGTCGGGTACAGGTGTTCTATGGCTACACCTTC.